A selection of T cell receptor beta chains follows, all from one sample in a study of T cell clusters in autoimmune cytopenias. TCRdb re-called the multiplex PCR reads and shows each CDR3 protein once, DNA omitted. Its table lists about 4,900 distinct CDR3 sequences. The sample was also reused in another study, on T cell repertoires in aging, cancer and after chemotherapy.

The sequenced sample consisted of peripheral blood. These receptor sequences come from a human donor in good health. Both conserved end residues are part of each CDR3. The order of the fields is clone size, J gene, V gene, CDR3 protein. Size values are once, few and many counts, or a class for expanded clones, and some rows have none.

size: .; J: TRBJ1-3; V: TRBV15; CDR3: CATSRDPGLWGNTIYF
size: .; J: TRBJ1-4; V: TRBV30; CDR3: CAWGTGGAYGEKLFF
size: .; J: TRBJ2-7; V: TRBV5-6; CDR3: CASSHTGGMSYEQYF
size: .; J: TRBJ2-6; V: TRBV24-1; CDR3: CATSDGTGPGANVLTF
size: .; J: TRBJ2-7; V: TRBV10-3; CDR3: CATMPGGTTYEQYF
size: .; J: TRBJ1-2; V: TRBV5-1; CDR3: CASSARDRGDLSGYTF
size: medium-sized; J: TRBJ1-2; V: TRBV6-2/TRBV6-3; CDR3: CASSFPGSNYGYTF
size: medium-sized; J: TRBJ1-4; V: TRBV27; CDR3: CATDPRQGRYQDNEKLFF
size: .; J: TRBJ1-4; V: TRBV27; CDR3: CASSLQGVGEKLFF
size: medium-sized; J: TRBJ2-3; V: TRBV6-6; CDR3: CASSRGGVGAGAQYF
size: .; J: TRBJ1-1; V: TRBV7-2; CDR3: CASSLDRKTEAFF
size: .; J: TRBJ2-3; V: TRBV18; CDR3: CASSPRPLLTDTQYF
size: medium-sized; J: TRBJ2-6; V: TRBV5-6; CDR3: CASSLGPGAQGANVLTF
size: .; J: TRBJ1-1; V: TRBV19; CDR3: CASRGQGNTEAFF
size: medium-sized; J: TRBJ2-6; V: TRBV6-6; CDR3: CASIPGTGTSGANVLTF
size: .; J: TRBJ2-1; V: TRBV30; CDR3: CAWRLGSSGSSYNEQFF
size: medium-sized; J: TRBJ2-3; V: TRBV6-2/TRBV6-3; CDR3: CASSPTTDTQYF
size: .; J: TRBJ2-7; V: TRBV27; CDR3: CASSLSTGGSYEQYF
size: medium-sized; J: TRBJ2-3; V: TRBV29-1; CDR3: CSVKRGAQEGTQYF
size: .; J: TRBJ1-2; V: TRBV6-6; CDR3: CASSSRSGPGGYTF
size: .; J: TRBJ1-3; V: TRBV7-2; CDR3: CASSLVRDNSGNTIYF
size: medium-sized; J: TRBJ1-2; V: TRBV6-5; CDR3: CASRTGARSYGYTF
size: .; J: TRBJ2-1; V: TRBV7-9; CDR3: CASSLGLHNEQFF
size: .; J: TRBJ1-2; V: TRBV11-1; CDR3: CASSLALRGYGYTF
size: medium-sized; J: TRBJ2-6; V: TRBV6-2/TRBV6-3; CDR3: CASRTDRSGANVLTF
size: .; J: TRBJ1-2; V: TRBV27; CDR3: CASSPTGYGYTF
size: .; J: TRBJ1-1; V: TRBV6-5; CDR3: CASSYDQGGGAEAFF
size: medium-sized; J: TRBJ2-3; V: TRBV5-4; CDR3: CASSLGSSGEADTQYF
size: .; J: TRBJ1-5; V: TRBV6-1; CDR3: CASSSGQRNQPQHF
size: medium-sized; J: TRBJ1-5; V: TRBV19; CDR3: CASSWDRVSGQPQHF
size: .; J: TRBJ1-1; V: TRBV13; CDR3: CASSLGSRGNTEAFF
size: medium-sized; J: TRBJ1-2; V: TRBV12-3/TRBV12-4; CDR3: CASSTDSPNYGYTF
size: .; J: TRBJ1-5; V: TRBV19; CDR3: CASSMGPQIGPQHF
size: medium-sized; J: TRBJ2-1; V: TRBV6-2/TRBV6-3; CDR3: CASSYGAGADEQFF
size: medium-sized; J: TRBJ2-3; V: TRBV6-2/TRBV6-3; CDR3: CASSYADLGDTQYF
size: medium-sized; J: TRBJ2-1; V: TRBV6-6; CDR3: CASSWGLAVNEQFF
size: .; J: TRBJ1-6; V: TRBV7-9; CDR3: CASSLRQGGNSPLHF
size: .; J: TRBJ1-6; V: TRBV12-3/TRBV12-4; CDR3: CASSPGQYGISPLHF
size: .; J: TRBJ2-2; V: TRBV24-1; CDR3: CATSDLGRHADTGELFF
size: medium-sized; J: TRBJ2-5; V: TRBV30; CDR3: CAWSVGETQYF
size: medium-sized; J: TRBJ2-5; V: TRBV12-3/TRBV12-4; CDR3: CASSLQSGETQYF
size: .; J: TRBJ1-2; V: TRBV12-3/TRBV12-4; CDR3: CASSLHRQSYGYTF
size: .; J: TRBJ1-1; V: TRBV5-6; CDR3: CASSLGQGREAFF
size: .; J: TRBJ1-5; V: TRBV12-3/TRBV12-4; CDR3: CASSLRRAGNQPQHF
size: .; J: TRBJ1-6; V: TRBV27; CDR3: CASRGGGGYSPLHF
size: .; J: TRBJ1-1; V: TRBV6-2/TRBV6-3; CDR3: CASSEASGGGGTEAFF
size: .; J: TRBJ2-1; V: TRBV12-3/TRBV12-4; CDR3: CASSSGTSYNEQFF
size: .; J: TRBJ1-1; V: TRBV6-5; CDR3: CASSYQQWEGTNTEAFF
size: medium-sized; J: TRBJ2-7; V: TRBV5-6; CDR3: CASSFRQTYEQYF
size: .; J: TRBJ1-5; V: TRBV6-6; CDR3: CASSPVDQPQHF
size: .; J: TRBJ1-5; V: TRBV19; CDR3: CASSIQARNQPQHF
size: medium-sized; J: TRBJ2-7; V: TRBV27; CDR3: CASSLSGTVPYEQYF
size: .; J: TRBJ1-2; V: TRBV27; CDR3: CASSLSRGVWYGYTF
size: medium-sized; J: TRBJ2-6; V: TRBV6-5; CDR3: CASMYLIASPGANVLTF
size: medium-sized; J: TRBJ1-2; V: TRBV19; CDR3: CASSITLGPNPHGYTF
size: medium-sized; J: TRBJ2-3; V: TRBV5-5; CDR3: CASSLRLAGGPGGTDTQYF
size: .; J: TRBJ1-4; V: TRBV15; CDR3: CATSRDYGTEEKLFF
size: medium-sized; J: TRBJ2-7; V: TRBV6-1; CDR3: CASSEMQGLPNF
size: .; J: TRBJ1-2; V: TRBV19; CDR3: CASSIDIPGAYGYTF